A selection of T cell receptor beta chains follows, all from one sample in a study of T cells after yellow fever vaccination. TCRdb fed the 5' RACE reads into MiXCR, producing one record per CDR3 protein. The table records 550,000 or so distinct CDR3 sequences, approximately 21% of them present only once. The sample here was PBMCs, taken 15 days after the yellow fever booster vaccination. These receptors all stem from a man aged 25-45 years who received the YFV17D yellow fever vaccine. Both conserved end residues are part of each CDR3. D genes are given only for firm matches. Some rows mark clone size as missing; the rest say once, few, many or name a class of expanded clone.

CDR3nt: TGTGCCAGCTCAGACCAGATGGGGGCCGGTGATACGCAGTATTTT; CDR3aa: CASSDQMGAGDTQYF; abundance: .; j_gene: TRBJ2-3; d_gene: .; v_gene: TRBV18
CDR3nt: TGTGCCAGCAGTATGGGGCGGTACGAGCAGTACTTC; CDR3aa: CASSMGRYEQYF; abundance: .; j_gene: TRBJ2-7; d_gene: .; v_gene: TRBV2
CDR3nt: TGTGCCAGCAGTTTAGGTAGCGGGAAAAACATTCAGTACTTC; CDR3aa: CASSLGSGKNIQYF; abundance: .; j_gene: TRBJ2-4; d_gene: TRBD2; v_gene: TRBV12-3/TRBV12-4
CDR3nt: TGTGCCATCAGGGACAGCTCTGGAAACACCATATATTTT; CDR3aa: CAIRDSSGNTIYF; abundance: many; j_gene: TRBJ1-3; d_gene: .; v_gene: TRBV10-3
CDR3nt: TGTGCCAGCAGCAAGGGGGGGGGCAGGGGAGCTTTCTTT; CDR3aa: CASSKGGGRGAFF; abundance: few; j_gene: TRBJ1-1; d_gene: .; v_gene: TRBV6-5
CDR3nt: TGTGCCAGCAGTGGACAGGGGCCCGCCTACGAGCAGTACTTC; CDR3aa: CASSGQGPAYEQYF; abundance: .; j_gene: TRBJ2-7; d_gene: TRBD1; v_gene: TRBV6-1
CDR3nt: TGTGCCAGCAGCCGAATACCGGGACCGCGCGACAATGAGCAGTTCTTC; CDR3aa: CASSRIPGPRDNEQFF; abundance: .; j_gene: TRBJ2-1; d_gene: .; v_gene: TRBV7-9
CDR3nt: TGTGCCAGCGGCCGCAGCGGGAGCCGAACCTTCGAGCAGTACTTC; CDR3aa: CASGRSGSRTFEQYF; abundance: .; j_gene: TRBJ2-7; d_gene: TRBD2; v_gene: TRBV6-2/TRBV6-3
CDR3nt: TGTGCCAGCAGAGCCGGGACAGGGGCAGTATACTATGGCTACACCTTC; CDR3aa: CASRAGTGAVYYGYTF; abundance: few; j_gene: TRBJ1-2; d_gene: TRBD1; v_gene: TRBV12-3/TRBV12-4
CDR3nt: TGCGCCAGCAGCCCTCGGGACAGACAGAACACTGAAGCTTTCTTT; CDR3aa: CASSPRDRQNTEAFF; abundance: few; j_gene: TRBJ1-1; d_gene: TRBD1; v_gene: TRBV5-1
CDR3nt: TGTGCCAGCAGGCCACTAGCGGACCAAGAGACCCAGTACTTC; CDR3aa: CASRPLADQETQYF; abundance: .; j_gene: TRBJ2-5; d_gene: TRBD2; v_gene: TRBV6-2/TRBV6-3
CDR3nt: TGTGCCAGCAGCTCCTTTAGCGGGAGGTCAGATACGCAGTATTTT; CDR3aa: CASSSFSGRSDTQYF; abundance: .; j_gene: TRBJ2-3; d_gene: TRBD2; v_gene: TRBV7-2
CDR3nt: TGCAGCGTTGAAGTAATCGACAGGGGATCTACGCAGTATTTT; CDR3aa: CSVEVIDRGSTQYF; abundance: .; j_gene: TRBJ2-3; d_gene: TRBD1; v_gene: TRBV29-1
CDR3nt: TGCAGTGCCACTAGCGGATTCTCCACAGATACGCAGTATTTT; CDR3aa: CSATSGFSTDTQYF; abundance: .; j_gene: TRBJ2-3; d_gene: TRBD2; v_gene: TRBV20-1
CDR3nt: TGTGCCAGCAGCTTAGTTGCGGGAGGAGCCGAGCAGTACTTC; CDR3aa: CASSLVAGGAEQYF; abundance: few; j_gene: TRBJ2-7; d_gene: TRBD2; v_gene: TRBV7-2
CDR3nt: TGCAGTGCTAGTAGACAGGGCTTCGAGCAGTACTTC; CDR3aa: CSASRQGFEQYF; abundance: few; j_gene: TRBJ2-7; d_gene: TRBD1; v_gene: TRBV20-1
CDR3nt: TGCGCCAGCAGCTCACTTGGGGTTGGGAGGGATGAGACCCAGTACTTC; CDR3aa: CASSSLGVGRDETQYF; abundance: .; j_gene: TRBJ2-5; d_gene: TRBD2; v_gene: TRBV5-1
CDR3nt: TGCAGTGCCCATCTGACAGGGCCGCATCAGCCCCAGCATTTT; CDR3aa: CSAHLTGPHQPQHF; abundance: .; j_gene: TRBJ1-5; d_gene: TRBD1; v_gene: TRBV20-1
CDR3nt: TGTGCCAGCAGCCCCCTAGCGGGAGGGTCCTACGAGCAGTACTTC; CDR3aa: CASSPLAGGSYEQYF; abundance: many; j_gene: TRBJ2-7; d_gene: TRBD2; v_gene: TRBV2